This T cell receptor (beta chain) was identified in a study of blood T cell repertoires in COVID-19. Study overall: Acute-phase and convalescent COVID-19 samples originated in the United States, Italy and Spain. Sources were T cells, B-cell-depleted T cells, or PBMCs; the material itself was cDNA or gDNA.

Authors' processing steps: Amplified reference gene primers provided the basis for estimating nucleated cell counts. The assay was immunoSEQ multiplex PCR, and TCRdb's table has in-frame clones only and misses some. The V and J calls and clone size are taken from that table; D and trimming were inferred from the DNA. The profile shows 75,000 to 95,000 clones, over 80% of them singletons. The CDR3 loop spans 17 amino acids. CDR1 and CDR2 (germline): MGHRA, YSYEKL. Trimming cost V 0 bases and J 0 bases, with 12 bases left between them. Sequencing was done on a sample of peripheral blood. The rearrangement joins TRBV4-1 to TRBJ2-1, with D possibly TRBD2 on 6 matching bases. This receptor was taken from a man aged 45 to 65 with active COVID-19. CDR3 loop: CASSQDSETSSYNEQFF. CDR3 sequence (DNA): TGCGCCAGCAGCCAAGATTCAGAGACTAGCTCCTACAATGAGCAGTTCTTC.